This entry features one T cell receptor beta chain sequence. The data belong to a study of blood T cell repertoires in COVID-19. The CDR3 runs 13 residues. The germline V gene has CDR1 MNHNS and CDR2 SASEGT. V was pared by 3 bases and J by 8 bases, with 4 bases of the junction left unmatched. Assay: immunoSEQ multiplex PCR; the TCRdb copy retains only in-frame clones and omits some. The sample carries approximately 140,000 clones, more than 80% recorded once. The sample taken for sequencing was peripheral blood. The receptor was derived from a human donor in a cohort sampled during active COVID-19. J is TRBJ1-2 and V is TRBV6-1, with 9 bases fitting TRBD1. The CDR3 here is CASSDRTGEGYTF. CDR3 nucleotides: TGTGCCAGCAGTGATAGGACAGGGGAAGGCTACACCTTC.